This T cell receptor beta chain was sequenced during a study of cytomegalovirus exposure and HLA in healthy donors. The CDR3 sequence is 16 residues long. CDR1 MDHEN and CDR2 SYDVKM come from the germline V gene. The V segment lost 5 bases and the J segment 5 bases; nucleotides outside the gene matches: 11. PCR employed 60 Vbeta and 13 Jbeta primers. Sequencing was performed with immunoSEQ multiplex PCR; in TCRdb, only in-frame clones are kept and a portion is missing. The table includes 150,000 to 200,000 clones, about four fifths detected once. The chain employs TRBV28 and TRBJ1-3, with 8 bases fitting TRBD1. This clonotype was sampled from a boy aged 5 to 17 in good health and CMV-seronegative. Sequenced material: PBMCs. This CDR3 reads CASSNPLTGERNTIYF. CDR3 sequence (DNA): TGTGCCAGCAGTAACCCTTTGACAGGGGAGAGAAACACCATATATTTT.